These 13 T cell receptor beta chains originate from one sample sequenced in a study of OX40 agonist ivuxolimab in advanced cancers. Only in-frame clones appear in the TCRdb table, and some are missing; sequencing was by immunoSEQ multiplex PCR. Here the sample spans approximately 76,000 clones, roughly nine tenths being singletons. The sequencing used CD4+ or CD8+ T cells sorted from blood, collected in a trial of the OX40 agonist ivuxolimab. The receptor set was obtained from an adult with an advanced solid tumor such as melanoma, head and neck, liver or kidney cancer.

The rearrangement joins TRBV5-1 to TRBJ1-4; 10 bases agree with TRBD1. Germline CDR1 is SGHRS and CDR2 is YFSETQ. V shed 3 bases, J shed 6 bases, and the junction held 5 bases outside the gene matches. The CDR3 length is 15 residues. This chain's CDR3 is CASSWGQGRDEKLFF. The CDR3 DNA sequence: TGCGCCAGCAGCTGGGGACAGGGGAGAGATGAAAAACTGTTTTTT. Looking up the rest from reference TRBV5-1 and TRBJ1-4 gives the full variable domain: KAGVTQTPRYLIKTRGQQVTLSCSPISGHRSVSWYQQTPGQGLQFLFEYFSETQRNKGNFPGRFSGRQFSNSRSEMNVSTLELGDSALYLCASSWGQGRDEKLFFGSGTQLSVL.

The chain joins TRBV7-8 to TRBJ2-5, with D possibly being TRBD2 (6 bases). Deletions cut 4 bases from V and 3 bases from J, with 18 bases between. Germline assignment: CDR1 SGHVS and CDR2 FQNEAQ. The CDR3 loop spans 16 amino acids. Here the CDR3 DNA reads TGTGCCAGCAGCTCGACCCGCGGGACTGCCGAAGAGACCCAGTACTTC. Encoded protein: CASSSTRGTAEETQYF.

V usage is TRBV7-9 and J usage is TRBJ1-4, with D hard to call. Trimming removed 5 bases at V and 6 bases at J, with 10 bases between. Germline loops: CDR1 SEHNR, CDR2 FQNEAQ (reference sequence). This CDR3 is built from 13 residues. The CDR3: CASSPPRYEKLFF. The CDR3 DNA sequence: TGTGCCAGCAGCCCCCCCCGATATGAAAAACTGTTTTTT.

The genes are TRBV11-2 and TRBJ2-7, with TRBD2 matching over 8 bases. CDR3 length: 15 amino acids. Germline V lookup: CDR1 SGHAT, CDR2 FQNNGV. Trimming removed 5 bases from V and 3 bases from J; junction bases left unmatched: 9. The CDR3 spells CASSLGTSSGYEQYF. The CDR3 DNA is TGTGCCAGCAGCCTAGGGACTAGTTCTGGCTACGAGCAGTACTTC.

The CDR3 region is CASSYNRGDYEQYF. The CDR3, as DNA: TGTGCCAGCAGCTATAACCGGGGGGACTACGAGCAGTACTTC. The rearrangement joins TRBV7-2 to TRBJ2-7; TRBD2 matches 7 bases. Unmatched junction bases numbered 6, after V lost 4 bases and J lost 3 bases. The CDR3 runs to 14 residues. Germline V CDR1 and CDR2: SGHTA, FQGNSA.

The gene calls are TRBV25-1 and TRBJ2-3, with TRBD2 as a possible D gene (6 bases). The CDR3 runs 15 residues. Trimming removed 4 bases from V and 1 base from J, with 12 bases in between. Germline V CDR1 and CDR2: MGHDK, SYGVNS. The CDR3 region has the DNA TGTGCCAGCAGTGTGGCCGGGAGAGGCACAGATACGCAGTATTTT. The encoded protein is CASSVAGRGTDTQYF. The whole variable domain, remainder taken from reference TRBV25-1 and TRBJ2-3, is EADIYQTPRYLVIGTGKKITLECSQTMGHDKMYWYQQDPGMELHLIHYSYGVNSTEKGDLSSESTVSRIRTEHFPLTLESARPSHTSQYLCASSVAGRGTDTQYFGPGTRLTVL.

The V and J genes are TRBV6-1 and TRBJ2-3; 9 bases agree with TRBD2. The J segment lost 0 bases and the V segment lost 4 bases, leaving 5 bases of the junction unmatched. Germline V CDR1 and CDR2: MNHNS, SASEGT. CDR3 length: 16 amino acids. The CDR3 is CASSGILAGSTDTQYF. CDR3 in DNA: TGTGCCAGCAGTGGTATACTAGCGGGCAGCACAGATACGCAGTATTTT.

The V gene is TRBV5-4, the J gene TRBJ2-1; 9 positions agree with TRBD2. V lost 5 bases and J lost 8; bases outside the gene matches: 8. Germline values: CDR1 SGHNT, CDR2 YYREEE (reference sequence). This CDR3 spans 14 amino acids. In DNA, the CDR3 is TGTGCCAGCAGAGGAGCGGGAGGATTATATGAGCAGTTCTTC. Translation: CASRGAGGLYEQFF.

This clone was detected once. The chain links TRBV30 to TRBJ2-1; D might be TRBD1 (6 bases). The CDR3 has 14 amino acids. V lost 4 bases and J 6 bases, leaving 16 bases between the germline ends. Germline lookup yields CDR1 GTSNPN and CDR2 SVGIG (reference sequence). CDR3 nucleotide sequence: TGTGCCTGGAACCAACAGGGAACCCCCAATGAGCAGTTCTTC. Translated: CAWNQQGTPNEQFF.

J is TRBJ2-2 and V is TRBV27; TRBD2 aligns across 15 bases. Germline lookup yields CDR1 MNHEY and CDR2 SMNVEV (reference sequence). The CDR3 covers 18 residues. Trimming took 5 bases from V and 4 from J; bases not matched to a gene: 8. The CDR3 loop is CASSGPGLAGGGTGELFF. Written as DNA, the CDR3 is TGTGCCAGCAGTGGTCCGGGACTAGCGGGAGGAGGCACCGGGGAGCTGTTTTTT.

This clone was seen once. The chain combines TRBV5-5 with TRBJ1-2; maybe TRBD1 (5 bases). Germline-derived CDR1 and CDR2 are SGHKS and YYEKEE (reference sequence). The length of the CDR3 is 12 residues. Trimming cost V 0 bases and J 6 bases, with 6 bases left between them. The CDR3 nucleotides are TGTGCCAGCAGCTTGGTGGGGGATGGCTACACCTTC. This encodes CASSLVGDGYTF.

This clone was counted a few times. V usage is TRBV4-1 and J usage is TRBJ2-3, with D possibly being TRBD2 (6 bases). V dropped 1 base and J dropped 0 bases, with 11 bases sitting between them. Per germline, CDR1 MGHRA and CDR2 YSYEKL. CDR3 length: 16 residues. The CDR3 loop is CASSQVAGLSTDTQYF. The CDR3 coding sequence is TGCGCCAGCAGCCAAGTTGCGGGGCTGAGCACAGATACGCAGTATTTT.

The chain recombines TRBV5-1 with TRBJ2-5; tentatively, D is TRBD2 (6 bases). V was trimmed by 1 base and J by 3 bases, leaving 7 bases between them. Germline V gene data show CDR1 as SGHRS and CDR2 as YFSETQ. The CDR3 is 13 amino acids. CDR3 nucleotides: TGCGCCAGCAGCTTGAGGAGGGAAGAGACCCAGTACTTC. Translating it yields CASSLRREETQYF. The full variable domain, rest sourced from reference TRBV5-1 and TRBJ2-5, is KAGVTQTPRYLIKTRGQQVTLSCSPISGHRSVSWYQQTPGQGLQFLFEYFSETQRNKGNFPGRFSGRQFSNSRSEMNVSTLELGDSALYLCASSLRREETQYFGPGTRLLVL.